The 17 T cell receptor beta chains below all came from one sample that was sequenced in a study of cytomegalovirus exposure and HLA in healthy donors. Sequencing used immunoSEQ multiplex PCR; TCRdb keeps in-frame clones, though not all of them. The repertoire holds approximately 59,000 clones, with about 91% as singletons. The sequenced sample consisted of PBMCs. The receptors shown here come from a man aged 18 to 29 in good health and CMV-seropositive.

This sequence joins TRBV5-4 and TRBJ2-3; a weak D match, TRBD2 (6 bases). The CDR3 has 16 residues. The V gene's germline CDR1 is SGHNT and CDR2 YYREEE (reference sequence). Trimming stripped 4 bases from V and 5 bases from J, with 20 bases between. The CDR3 region is CASSAGLRGRQDTQYF. CDR3 coding DNA: TGTGCCAGCAGCGCCGGCTTGCGGGGAAGACAAGATACGCAGTATTTT.

This chain connects TRBV7-8 to TRBJ2-7; weak D call: TRBD1 (5 bases). The CDR3 extends over 13 amino acids. V lost 4 bases and J 12 bases, leaving 19 bases between the germline ends. The V gene's germline CDR1 is SGHVS and CDR2 FQNEAQ. The CDR3 sequence is CASSSESRPGWYF. CDR3 DNA sequence: TGTGCCAGCAGCTCAGAAAGCAGGCCAGGGTGGTACTTC.

This clone appeared a few times. The rearrangement uses TRBV7-9 and TRBJ1-1, with D possibly being TRBD1 (5 bases). This CDR3 comprises 15 residues. CDR1 and CDR2 (germline): SEHNR, FQNEAQ (reference sequence). V was clipped by 5 bases and J by 4 bases, with 17 bases between them. In nucleotides, the CDR3 is TGTGCCAGCAGCCCCCTGGGGGGGTCGGGCACTGAAGCTTTCTTT. It yields the protein CASSPLGGSGTEAFF. The whole variable domain, remainder taken from reference TRBV7-9 and TRBJ1-1, is DTGVSQNPRHKITKRGQNVTFRCDPISEHNRLYWYRQTLGQGPEFLTYFQNEAQLEKSRLLSDRFSAERPKGSFSTLEIQRTEQGDSAMYLCASSPLGGSGTEAFFGQGTRLTVV.

The J gene is TRBJ2-3, the V gene TRBV27; D possibly corresponds to TRBD1 (6 bases). Germline V lookup: CDR1 MNHEY, CDR2 SMNVEV (reference sequence). The CDR3 covers 12 residues. Trimming removed 3 bases from V and 7 bases from J, with 8 bases in between. DNA of the CDR3: TGTGCCAGCAGTTTCAGGGGATATACGCAGTATTTT. Translating gives CASSFRGYTQYF.

This clone was recorded a few times. V gene TRBV6-4 combines with J gene TRBJ2-3, with 8 bases matching TRBD1. V shed 5 bases and J 3 bases; nucleotides not matched to a gene: 4. The germline V gene encodes CDR1 MRHNA and CDR2 SNTAGT. CDR3 length: 14 amino acids. In DNA, the CDR3 is TGTGCCAGCAGTTCGACAGGGGAGACAGATACGCAGTATTTT. Translation gives CASSSTGETDTQYF.

The V call is TRBV15, the J call TRBJ2-3, with TRBD2 matching 13 bases. Germline values: CDR1 LNHNV, CDR2 YYDKDF (reference sequence). The CDR3 contains 17 residues. V gave up 5 bases and J gave up 5 bases; unmatched junction bases: 10. The CDR3 sequence: CATSLRTSGGAGDTQYF. The CDR3 region has the DNA TGTGCCACCAGCCTCCGGACTAGCGGGGGTGCGGGAGATACGCAGTATTTT.

This CDR3 is CASSLTEGGRKNYGYTF. In DNA form, the CDR3 reads TGTGCCAGCAGCTTAACGGAAGGGGGACGGAAGAACTATGGCTACACCTTC. V is TRBV7-9 and J is TRBJ1-2; possibly TRBD1 for D (6 bases). With 2 bases removed from V and 2 bases from J, the gap between germline ends came to 18 bases. This CDR3 has 17 residues. From germline, CDR1 is SEHNR and CDR2 FQNEAQ (reference sequence).

This clone was recorded only once. The chain couples TRBV29-1 to TRBJ2-3, with a tentative D call TRBD2 (5 bases). Germline values: CDR1 SQVTM, CDR2 ANQGSEA. Trimming removed 6 bases from V and 4 bases from J, with 20 bases in between. The CDR3 runs to 15 residues. CDR3 nucleotides: TGCAGCGTCGCAGGCGGGCCAGAAGGCGCAGATACGCAGTATTTT. Its protein is CSVAGGPEGADTQYF.

V is TRBV19 and J is TRBJ2-5, with TRBD2 matching over 14 bases. Germline CDR1 reads LNHDA; CDR2 reads SQIVND (reference sequence). V lost 4 bases and J lost 1; bases outside the gene matches: 11. The CDR3 sequence is 19 residues long. The CDR3 DNA is TGTGCCAGTAGTAAAGCCGGGACTAGCGGGGGTAGACCCCAAGAGACCCAGTACTTC. It is translated as CASSKAGTSGGRPQETQYF.

V is TRBV6-1 and J is TRBJ2-2; weak D call: TRBD1 (6 bases). With 8 bases removed from V and 1 base from J, the gap between germline ends came to 14 bases. Germline loops: CDR1 MNHNS, CDR2 SASEGT. The CDR3 runs 15 residues. DNA of the CDR3: TGTGCCAGCGGCACCGGGACAAGGAACACCGGGGAGCTGTTTTTT. This sequence encodes CASGTGTRNTGELFF.

V gene TRBV5-8 combines with J gene TRBJ2-7; possibly TRBD1 for D (5 bases). V lost 0 bases to trimming and J lost 0 bases, with 7 bases between them. The V gene's germline CDR1 is SGHTS and CDR2 YDEGEE. The CDR3 sequence is 14 residues long. The CDR3 nucleotides read TGTGCCAGCAGCTTGGGGGGCACCTCCTACGAGCAGTACTTC. Translating it yields CASSLGGTSYEQYF.

The rearrangement uses TRBV5-1 and TRBJ2-1; 8 bases map to TRBD2. Germline lookup yields CDR1 SGHRS and CDR2 YFSETQ. Trimming removed 5 bases from V and 0 bases from J; junction bases left unmatched: 10. There are 17 residues in the CDR3. The CDR3 protein is CASRTGGAPSSYNEQFF. Written as DNA, the CDR3 is TGCGCCAGCAGGACGGGAGGGGCCCCAAGCTCCTACAATGAGCAGTTCTTC.

The chain joins TRBV14 to TRBJ2-7; 9 bases are shared with TRBD1. Germline loops: CDR1 SGHDN, CDR2 FVKESK. The CDR3 spans 15 residues. With 3 bases clipped from V and 5 bases from J, the junction kept 8 bases outside the gene matches. CDR3 DNA: TGTGCCAGCAGCCACTCGAACAGGGGGCCGCACGAGCAGTACTTC. Encoded protein: CASSHSNRGPHEQYF. Full variable domain (remainder filled in from reference TRBV14 and TRBJ2-7): EAGVTQFPSHSVIEKGQTVTLRCDPISGHDNLYWYRRVMGKEIKFLLHFVKESKQDESGMPNNRFLAERTGGTYSTLKVQPAELEDSGVYFCASSHSNRGPHEQYFGPGTRLTVT.

The gene calls are TRBV27 and TRBJ2-7; 9 nucleotides line up with TRBD2. Germline V gene sequence: CDR1 MNHEY, CDR2 SMNVEV (reference sequence). J was trimmed by 1 base and V by 7 bases; bases with no gene match: 5. CDR3 length equals 14 residues. Here the CDR3 DNA reads TGTGCCAGCACAGGCCTAGCGGGATCCTACGAGCAGTACTTC. Protein: CASTGLAGSYEQYF.

This chain links TRBV6-6 with TRBJ2-7, with TRBD1 identical over 10 bases. This CDR3 has 14 amino acids. Germline CDR1 reads MNHNY; CDR2 reads SVGAGI (reference sequence). V lost 5 bases, J lost 4 bases, and 5 bases stayed unmatched. CDR3 loop: CASSPDRGHYEQYF. The CDR3 DNA is TGTGCCAGCAGTCCCGACAGGGGGCATTACGAGCAGTACTTC.

This clone was detected once. The chain couples TRBV18 to TRBJ2-7; 11 bases fit TRBD2. Germline V CDR1 and CDR2: KGHSH, LQKENI. V shed 3 bases and J 5 bases; nucleotides not matched to a gene: 3. The CDR3 is 14 residues long. CDR3 residues: CASSPGLAGDEQYF. The CDR3 DNA is TGTGCCAGCTCACCCGGACTAGCGGGCGACGAGCAGTACTTC. Looking up the rest from reference TRBV18 and TRBJ2-7 gives the full variable domain: NAGVMQNPRHLVRRRGQEARLRCSPMKGHSHVYWYRQLPEEGLKFMVYLQKENIIDESGMPKERFSAEFPKEGPSILRIQQVVRGDSAAYFCASSPGLAGDEQYFGPGTRLTVT.

This rearrangement joins TRBV7-6 to TRBJ2-7; TRBD1 agrees at 11 bases. V dropped 2 bases and J dropped 4; count of bases not matched to a gene: 7. CDR1 and CDR2 from the germline V gene are SGHVS and FNYEAQ. CDR3 size: 16 residues. The CDR3 nucleotides are TGTGCCAGCAGCTTAAATTGGGGACAGGGGGTATACGAGCAGTACTTC. This gives the protein CASSLNWGQGVYEQYF.